This T cell receptor beta chain is from a study of human T cells and chemical hapten exposure (dated by TCRdb to the early 2020s). Study-wide context: For sensitization, 2% DPC in acetone was applied to a roughly 2 cm by roughly 2 cm area of upper inner arm skin. Throughout the study period of roughly 24 weeks, patients also received therapeutic DPC doses to the scalp every week. Patch tests used Finn chambers with 0.01% DPC on the upper back, scored after 6 days by International Contact Dermatitis Research Group standards. The patient cohort, mostly female, included alopecia areata with under or over 50% scalp involvement, alopecia totalis and alopecia universalis. Libraries were pooled for sequencing, and variation in per-sample TCR yields was attributed mainly to small differences in library volumes within the pool. This study followed changes in the peripheral blood TCR repertoire in vivo during primary and secondary sensitization of alopecia patients to the hapten diphenylcyclopropenone (DPC). Patient blood was sampled pre-sensitization (week 0) and at 2, 6 and about 24 weeks after DPC sensitization. Blood for TCR sequencing was provided by twenty-nine alopecia patients at one to four time points (pre-sensitization, 2, 6 and 24 weeks). On the study overall, not on this receptor specifically: Expanded TCRs formed significantly more large CDR3 similarity clusters than pre-sensitization or healthy control sets, consistent with antigen-driven responses. After repeated subsampling, the strength of the expansion versus patch-test correlation and the threshold at which it became significant changed. A positive correlation was found between the number of PT1 expanded TCRs and patch test score, with significance reached at thresholds 8, 16 and 32 but not 4. Alopecia, a presumed autoimmune disease, was present in all patients, so the immune response of the patients might differ from that of healthy individuals. DPC sensitization did not change the number of TCRs with a frequency above 1 in 1000, and there was no evidence of changes in global repertoire structure.

Reading the label with the study, this specimen's time point is: patch test 1, 2 weeks after DPC sensitization. Sample treatment or condition, as interpreted from the label and publication: therapeutic diphenylcyclopropenone sensitization with weekly scalp DPC. At every patch-test visit, the blood draw took place before the patch test was put on. Eligible patients were aged 18 to 70, diagnosed with alopecia, deemed suitable for DPC therapy, and excluded if pregnant. Total RNA was extracted from unfractionated whole blood collected in Tempus Blood RNA tubes. V lost 5 bases and J lost 2 bases; the stretch between them is 14 bases long. Including cysteine and phenylalanine, the CDR3 has 15 amino acids. Of the read, only the CDR3 DNA is kept; its 45 bases are in frame from base 1. Reading the germline V gene gives CDR1 SGHTA and CDR2 FQGNSA. Libraries were constructed by RACE. The instrument given in TCRdb is NextSeq 500. During library preparation, unique molecular identifiers were attached to individual cDNA molecules so that TCRs could be counted in a quantitative, reproducible way. For every blood RNA sample, sequencing covered both the TCR alpha and TCR beta chains. In the original analysis: The median number of TCRs per sample was roughly 98,000, ranging from roughly 20,000 to 700,000. V, J and CDR3 annotation of the TCR reads was carried out using the Decombinator software suite. For PS versus PT1 abundance plots, all samples were subsampled to the same number of TCRs (28,000). Expanded TCRs were defined as absent before sensitization and observed at least eight times at the 2-week time point. TCRdb ran its own pipeline on the public reads, namely fastp trimming at Q25 and MiXCR clone calling, and kept in-frame beta chains. All rows with the same CDR3 protein become a single entry with the most common DNA and genes. Clone size and V and J calls follow TCRdb, not the original study. The sample profile shows more than 100,000 distinct CDR3 sequences; roughly an eighth of them were found once. The top ten constitute roughly 0.92% of the sample.

This clonotype was seen a few times. Its antigen has not been determined. Base qualities were left out, and no much larger clone turns up one base away. The starting material was whole blood, obtained in connection with sensitization to the hapten diphenylcyclopropenone (DPC). The source of this sequence is a man aged 18 to 30 with alopecia areata. Some clones in this sample may be carry-over from other donors' samples. The chain joins TRBV7-2 to TRBJ2-3; the D gene is perhaps TRBD2, from 7 matching bases. At the DNA level, the sequence is TGTGCCAGCAGCCCATACGGGGGGCACACAGATACGCAGTATTTT. This sequence encodes CASSPYGGHTDTQYF.